One sample yielded the 30 T cell receptor beta chains listed below, sequenced in a study of OX40 agonist ivuxolimab in advanced cancers. Here immunoSEQ multiplex PCR was the method, and the copy in TCRdb shows in-frame clones only, minus some. In the table there are 20,000 to 25,000 clones, about 87% of which are singletons. The material was CD4+ or CD8+ T cells sorted from blood, obtained in a trial of the OX40 agonist ivuxolimab. The receptor source for this set is an adult with an advanced solid tumor such as melanoma, head and neck, liver or kidney cancer.

The gene calls are TRBV7-8 and TRBJ1-2; TRBD1 might be the D (5 bases). Between the trimmed V and J ends, which lost 4 bases and 5 bases, there was a span of 14 bases. The V gene's germline CDR1 is SGHVS and CDR2 FQNEAQ. The CDR3 contains 14 residues. CDR3 bases: TGTGCCAGCAGCTCCCCCGGGGCCTTGTATGGCTACACCTTC. Its translation is CASSSPGALYGYTF.

The chain joins TRBV11-2 to TRBJ1-1; D is unresolved. Between the trimmed V and J ends, which lost 1 base and 1 base, there was a span of 7 bases. Germline V gives CDR1 SGHAT, CDR2 FQNNGV. CDR3 length equals 14 residues. CDR3 DNA sequence: TGTGCCAGCAGCTTAGGAGAGTCGAACACTGAAGCTTTCTTT. Protein: CASSLGESNTEAFF.

J is TRBJ2-1 and V is TRBV5-4; D is ambiguous. V was clipped by 4 bases and J by 3 bases, with 23 bases between them. This CDR3 is built from 18 residues. In germline, CDR1 is SGHNT, CDR2 YYREEE (reference sequence). The CDR3 reads CASSPRLVSPRVYNEQFF. The CDR3 DNA reads as TGTGCCAGCAGCCCCCGCTTAGTTTCTCCTCGCGTCTACAATGAGCAGTTCTTC.

The chain is built from TRBV27 and TRBJ1-1; 9 bases fit TRBD1. From germline, CDR1 is MNHEY and CDR2 SMNVEV (reference sequence). V trimming: 3 bases; J trimming: 3 bases; junction bases outside the gene matches: 5. The CDR3 totals 15 residues. CDR3 protein: CASSFQQGADTEAFF. CDR3 in DNA: TGTGCCAGCAGTTTTCAACAGGGGGCAGACACTGAAGCTTTCTTT.

The J gene is TRBJ2-3, the V gene TRBV6-1, with 12 positions matching TRBD2. CDR1 and CDR2 from the germline V gene are MNHNS and SASEGT. This CDR3 region has 16 residues. Losses at the gene ends were 1 base for V and 1 base for J; bases not matched to a gene: 0. The CDR3 reads CASSEGTSGGTDTQYF. In DNA form, the CDR3 reads TGTGCCAGCAGTGAAGGGACTAGCGGGGGCACAGATACGCAGTATTTT.

The rearrangement joins TRBV5-1 to TRBJ1-1; no definite D call. Trimming took off 0 bases at V and 7 bases at J, with 7 bases between the two ends. CDR3 length: 12 residues. Germline values: CDR1 SGHRS, CDR2 YFSETQ. The DNA of the CDR3 is TGCGCCAGCAGCTTGGCCCCACATGAAGCTTTCTTT. The encoded protein is CASSLAPHEAFF.

The chain links TRBV9 to TRBJ2-1; a possible D gene is TRBD2 (5 bases). Looked up from germline, CDR1 is SGDLS and CDR2 is YYNGEE. Trimming stripped 5 bases from V and 1 base from J, with 13 bases between. The CDR3 covers 15 residues. CDR3: CASSVTGMSYNEQFF. The DNA of the CDR3 is TGTGCCAGCAGTGTCACCGGGATGTCCTACAATGAGCAGTTCTTC.

The chain carries TRBV19 and TRBJ2-7; TRBD1 matches 9 bases. Germline V gives CDR1 LNHDA, CDR2 SQIVND (reference sequence). CDR3 length: 14 amino acids. V was clipped by 4 bases and J by 1 base; unmatched bases: 2. CDR3 residues: CASSTGQGSYEQYF. As DNA, the CDR3 is TGTGCCAGTAGTACCGGACAGGGGTCCTACGAGCAGTACTTC.

The chain recombines TRBV6-5 with TRBJ1-1; weak D call: TRBD1 (5 bases). This CDR3 comprises 15 residues. Per germline, CDR1 MNHEY and CDR2 SVGAGI. V shed 5 bases and J shed 1 base, with 14 bases lying between them. The CDR3 sequence is CASSTTGWSNTEAFF. CDR3 DNA sequence: TGTGCCAGCAGTACTACAGGTTGGTCGAACACTGAAGCTTTCTTT.

The chain is built from TRBV5-1 and TRBJ1-5; D perhaps matches TRBD1 (5 bases). The CDR3 has 15 residues. Germline CDR1 SGHRS, CDR2 YFSETQ. V lost 2 bases, J lost 4 bases, and 13 bases lay in between. The DNA of the CDR3 is TGCGCCAGCAGCTTTCGGGGGGACTCGAATCAGCCCCAGCATTTT. Translating it yields CASSFRGDSNQPQHF.

This rearrangement joins TRBV15 to TRBJ2-1, with TRBD2 matching over 7 bases. The CDR3 loop spans 14 amino acids. In germline, CDR1 is LNHNV, CDR2 YYDKDF (reference sequence). With 3 bases clipped from V and 10 bases from J, the junction kept 9 bases outside the gene matches. DNA of the CDR3: TGTGCCACCAGCAGCCCTAGCGGTGGTTTGGAGCAGTTCTTC. It codes for CATSSPSGGLEQFF.

This chain uses TRBV11-3 with TRBJ1-1, with D possibly TRBD1 on 5 matching bases. Deletions cut 4 bases from V and 5 bases from J, with 11 bases between. The CDR3 sequence is 13 residues long. CDR1 is SGHNT and CDR2 is YENEEA in the germline V gene. DNA for the CDR3: TGTGCCAGCAGCTGGGGACCATTAACTGAAGCTTTCTTT. It translates to CASSWGPLTEAFF.

This chain joins TRBV2 and TRBJ2-7; 8 nucleotides align to TRBD1. The CDR3 consists of 15 residues. J lost 3 bases, V lost 2 bases, and 6 bases had no gene match. CDR1 and CDR2 from the germline V gene are SNHLY and FYNNEI. In DNA form, the CDR3 reads TGTGCCAGCAGTGAACTCAGGACAGGGAGCTACGAGCAGTACTTC. This encodes CASSELRTGSYEQYF.

Only one count was recorded for this clone. The chain links TRBV4-1 to TRBJ2-7, with TRBD1 identical over 9 bases. V trimming: 3 bases; J trimming: 3 bases; junction bases outside the gene matches: 3. CDR3 length: 14 residues. Germline V lookup: CDR1 MGHRA, CDR2 YSYEKL. The CDR3 region has the DNA TGCGCCAGCAGCCACCGGGACAGGGACTACGAGCAGTACTTC. As protein: CASSHRDRDYEQYF.

J is TRBJ1-2 and V is TRBV5-4; D gene ambiguous. The germline CDR1 and CDR2 sequences are SGHNT and YYREEE (reference sequence). The CDR3 contains 13 residues. Trimming shortened V by 3 bases and J by 8 bases, and 14 bases separated the two germline ends. The CDR3 loop reads CASSYEGLEGYTF. CDR3 DNA: TGTGCCAGCAGCTATGAGGGATTAGAGGGCTACACCTTC.

The chain combines TRBV6-1 with TRBJ2-1; TRBD1 or TRBD2 may be the D gene (6 bases each). The CDR3 covers 14 residues. With 5 bases removed from V and 8 bases from J, the gap between germline ends came to 16 bases. Germline V gene sequence: CDR1 MNHNS, CDR2 SASEGT. The CDR3 nucleotides read TGTGCCAGCAGTTTGGCAGGGGAGGACGATGAGCAGTTCTTC. As protein: CASSLAGEDDEQFF.

This rearrangement joins TRBV11-2 to TRBJ1-6; 9 positions agree with TRBD1. Germline V gives CDR1 SGHAT, CDR2 FQNNGV. This CDR3 region has 16 residues. V was clipped by 1 base and J by 7 bases; unmatched bases: 5. The CDR3 region is CASSLAGTGTNSPLHF. CDR3 nucleotide sequence: TGTGCCAGCAGCTTAGCCGGGACAGGGACCAATTCACCCCTCCACTTT.

V gene TRBV11-1 combines with J gene TRBJ1-2, with D unresolved. Trimming removed 2 bases from V and 5 bases from J, with 12 bases in between. CDR3 size: 14 residues. CDR1 is SGHAT, CDR2 FQDESV, per germline (reference sequence). The CDR3: CASSLNRARYGYTF. The CDR3 coding sequence is TGTGCCAGCAGCTTAAATCGGGCGAGATATGGCTACACCTTC. The full variable domain, with the rest looked up from reference TRBV11-1 and TRBJ1-2, is EAEVAQSPRYKITEKSQAVAFWCDPISGHATLYWYRQILGQGPELLVQFQDESVVDDSQLPKDRFSAERLKGVDSTLKIQPAELGDSAMYLCASSLNRARYGYTFGSGTRLTVV.

V is TRBV11-3 and J is TRBJ2-1; 10 bases are a match to TRBD1. The length of the CDR3 is 14 residues. The J segment lost 7 bases and the V segment lost 5 bases, leaving 5 bases of the junction unmatched. Germline-derived CDR1 and CDR2 are SGHNT and YENEEA. CDR3 sequence: CASSLRTGGNEQFF. DNA of the CDR3: TGTGCCAGCAGCCTCCGGACAGGGGGAAATGAGCAGTTCTTC.

This CDR3 is CASSNDRGREYGYTF. As DNA, the CDR3 is TGTGCCAGCAGCAACGACAGGGGGCGGGAGTATGGCTACACCTTC. The chain recombines TRBV21-1 with TRBJ1-2; TRBD1 is the table's D call, not checked against the DNA. TRBV21-1 counts as a pseudogene. The CDR3 totals 15 residues.

J is TRBJ2-1 and V is TRBV5-1, with TRBD1 matching 9 bases. The V and J ends lost 3 bases and 8 bases, in that order; junction bases with no gene match: 6. CDR1 is SGHRS and CDR2 is YFSETQ in the germline V gene. CDR3 length: 14 amino acids. In nucleotides, the CDR3 is TGCGCCAGCAGCTCTGGACAGGGGATGGATGAGCAGTTCTTC. It encodes CASSSGQGMDEQFF.

The chain is built from TRBV4-1 and TRBJ2-3; D may be TRBD1 (5 bases). Germline-derived CDR1 and CDR2 are MGHRA and YSYEKL. The CDR3 runs to 16 residues. Trimming cost V 4 bases and J 3 bases, with 17 bases left between them. CDR3 loop: CASSLSFQGKTDTQYF. CDR3 DNA: TGCGCCAGCAGCCTCAGCTTCCAGGGCAAAACAGATACGCAGTATTTT.

The CDR3 DNA reads TGCGCCAGCAGCTTAATCGATCCGTCTAGAGCTGGAAACACCATATATTTT. Its protein is CASSLIDPSRAGNTIYF. V is TRBV5-1 and J is TRBJ1-3; D uncertain. This CDR3 is built from 17 residues. V was cut by 2 bases and J by 2 bases, with 17 bases left in between. Per the germline V gene, CDR1 is SGHRS and CDR2 is YFSETQ. The whole variable domain, remainder taken from reference TRBV5-1 and TRBJ1-3, is KAGVTQTPRYLIKTRGQQVTLSCSPISGHRSVSWYQQTPGQGLQFLFEYFSETQRNKGNFPGRFSGRQFSNSRSEMNVSTLELGDSALYLCASSLIDPSRAGNTIYFGEGSWLTVV.

The CDR3, as DNA: TGTGCCAGCAGCACCGGGACAGGGGCGACGATTACCTTC. Translating it yields CASSTGTGATITF. This sequence joins TRBV7-8 and TRBJ1-2, with 10 bases fitting TRBD1. V dropped 5 bases and J dropped 14; count of bases not matched to a gene: 11. Germline V gene lookup returns CDR1 SGHVS and CDR2 FQNEAQ. This CDR3 spans 13 amino acids.

The V gene is TRBV9, the J gene TRBJ2-6, with 8 bases matching TRBD1. Germline V gives CDR1 SGDLS, CDR2 YYNGEE. The CDR3 has 15 amino acids. Trimming cost V 4 bases and J 3 bases; bases outside gene matches: 3. As DNA, the CDR3 is TGTGCCAGCAGCCAGGGGGCTGGTGGGGCCAACGTCCTGACTTTC. Translation: CASSQGAGGANVLTF.

J is TRBJ1-1 and V is TRBV30; D might be TRBD1 (6 bases). This CDR3 has 13 residues. V was cut by 2 bases and J by 4 bases, with 11 bases left in between. Per the germline V gene, CDR1 is GTSNPN and CDR2 is SVGIG (reference sequence). In DNA form, the CDR3 reads TGTGCCTGGAGTCCAGGGGCTGGCACTGAAGCTTTCTTT. Translating it yields CAWSPGAGTEAFF. The full variable domain, with the rest looked up from reference TRBV30 and TRBJ1-1, is SQTIHQWPATLVQPVGSPLSLECTVEGTSNPNLYWYRQAAGRGLQLLFYSVGIGQISSEVPQNLSASRPQDRQFILSSKKLLLSDSGFYLCAWSPGAGTEAFFGQGTRLTVV.

This sequence joins TRBV19 and TRBJ1-5; possibly TRBD1 for D (5 bases). CDR3 length: 13 residues. The V end lost 8 bases, the J end lost 5 bases, and 13 bases lay between the germline ends. Germline CDR1 and CDR2: LNHDA and SQIVND (reference sequence). This chain's CDR3 is CASLPDKYQPQHF. The DNA of the CDR3 is TGTGCCAGTCTCCCGGACAAATATCAGCCCCAGCATTTT.

V is TRBV7-2 and J is TRBJ2-7, with a tentative D call TRBD1 (5 bases). V was cut by 5 bases and J by 7 bases, with 15 bases left in between. The CDR3 has 13 amino acids. CDR1 and CDR2 from the germline V gene are SGHTA and FQGNSA. For the CDR3, the DNA is TGTGCCAGCAGCGCTCAGGGATTGGGAGAGCAGTACTTC. Residues: CASSAQGLGEQYF.

This chain joins TRBV10-3 and TRBJ2-5; a possible D gene is TRBD1 (5 bases). The CDR3 runs to 16 residues. Germline values: CDR1 ENHRY, CDR2 SYGVKD. V lost 3 bases and J 5 bases, leaving 19 bases between the germline ends. The CDR3 reads CAISDLQDTPWETQYF. CDR3 DNA: TGTGCCATCAGTGACCTCCAGGACACCCCATGGGAGACCCAGTACTTC.

With regard to this clone: Other nucleotide sequences in the sample specify the same CDR3. The rearrangement links TRBV5-1 to TRBJ2-7, with 9 bases lining up with TRBD1. The CDR3 is 15 residues long. The V segment lost 0 bases and the J segment 0 bases; nucleotides outside the gene matches: 1. Germline V gene sequence: CDR1 SGHRS, CDR2 YFSETQ. CDR3 bases: TGCGCCAGCAGCTTGGACAGGGGGCCCTCCTACGAGCAGTACTTC. Its translation is CASSLDRGPSYEQYF.